Listed below are T cell receptor beta chains from one sample, sequenced in a study of shared clonotypes between healthy human individuals. Here immunoSEQ multiplex PCR was the method, and the copy in TCRdb shows in-frame clones only, minus some. The sample holds hundreds of thousands of clones, around 72% seen once. Sequences were obtained from memory CD4+ T cells sorted from blood. These receptors came from a young woman in good health. CDR3s include the opening cysteine and the closing phenylalanine or tryptophan. The order of the fields is clone size, V gene, D gene, J gene, CDR3 protein, CDR3 DNA. D genes are given only for firm matches. Clone size appears in some rows only: once, few, many, or a class for an expanded clone.

abundance: -; v_gene: TRBV15; d_gene: -; j_gene: TRBJ2-3; CDR3aa: CATSRTLTGGTDTQYF; CDR3nt: TGTGCCACCAGCAGGACACTTACCGGGGGCACAGATACGCAGTATTTT
abundance: -; v_gene: TRBV7-2; d_gene: -; j_gene: TRBJ1-3; CDR3aa: CASSLGYNSGNTIYF; CDR3nt: TGTGCCAGCAGCTTAGGATACAACTCTGGAAACACCATATATTTT
abundance: -; v_gene: TRBV10-1; d_gene: -; j_gene: TRBJ2-3; CDR3aa: CASSDGGARTDTQYF; CDR3nt: TGCGCCAGCAGTGATGGCGGAGCCCGCACAGATACGCAGTATTTT
abundance: -; v_gene: TRBV9; d_gene: -; j_gene: TRBJ2-1; CDR3aa: CASSVVAGKNNEQFF; CDR3nt: TGTGCCAGCAGCGTAGTTGCCGGTAAGAACAATGAGCAGTTCTTC
abundance: -; v_gene: TRBV7-2; d_gene: TRBD1; j_gene: TRBJ1-3; CDR3aa: CASGTGGTRSGNTIYF; CDR3nt: TGTGCCAGCGGGACAGGGGGCACTCGCTCTGGAAACACCATATATTTT
abundance: -; v_gene: TRBV4-2; d_gene: -; j_gene: TRBJ2-5; CDR3aa: CASSQEGRTQETQYF; CDR3nt: TGTGCCAGCAGCCAAGAGGGACGGACACAAGAGACCCAGTACTTC
abundance: -; v_gene: TRBV19; d_gene: -; j_gene: TRBJ1-5; CDR3aa: CASTNGLRGQPQHF; CDR3nt: TGTGCCAGTACTAATGGGTTAAGAGGACAGCCCCAGCATTTT
abundance: few; v_gene: TRBV11-2; d_gene: -; j_gene: TRBJ2-2; CDR3aa: CASSKNRVGGELFF; CDR3nt: TGTGCCAGCAGCAAGAACAGGGTGGGCGGGGAGCTGTTTTTT
abundance: few; v_gene: TRBV19; d_gene: -; j_gene: TRBJ2-3; CDR3aa: CASSIGLVGGTDTQYF; CDR3nt: TGTGCCAGTAGTATAGGGCTAGTAGGAGGCACAGATACGCAGTATTTT
abundance: -; v_gene: TRBV10-3; d_gene: -; j_gene: TRBJ1-5; CDR3aa: CAISANSNQPQHF; CDR3nt: TGTGCCATCAGTGCAAATTCCAATCAGCCCCAGCATTTT
abundance: -; v_gene: TRBV5-1; d_gene: TRBD1; j_gene: TRBJ2-1; CDR3aa: CASSLWTGVRNGEQFF; CDR3nt: TGCGCCAGCAGCCTCTGGACAGGGGTCCGCAATGGTGAGCAGTTCTTC
abundance: -; v_gene: TRBV28; d_gene: -; j_gene: TRBJ1-1; CDR3aa: CASSPSLGAGGTEAFF; CDR3nt: TGTGCCAGCAGTCCATCCCTCGGGGCGGGAGGCACTGAAGCTTTCTTT
abundance: -; v_gene: TRBV19; d_gene: TRBD1; j_gene: TRBJ1-4; CDR3aa: CASSILLRTGDHLKTTNEKLFF; CDR3nt: TGTGCCAGTAGTATACTTCTTCGGACAGGGGACCACTTGAAAACAACTAATGAAAAACTGTTTTTT
abundance: -; v_gene: TRBV28; d_gene: -; j_gene: TRBJ2-7; CDR3aa: CASRSNTGSSYEQYF; CDR3nt: TGTGCCAGCAGGTCGAATACAGGGAGCTCCTACGAGCAGTACTTC
abundance: -; v_gene: TRBV6-6; d_gene: -; j_gene: TRBJ1-5; CDR3aa: CASSTDPDQPQHF; CDR3nt: TGTGCCAGCAGTACCGACCCGGATCAGCCCCAGCATTTT
abundance: -; v_gene: TRBV5-1; d_gene: -; j_gene: TRBJ2-3; CDR3aa: CASSSAFGGPVTDTQYF; CDR3nt: TGCGCCAGCAGTTCTGCTTTTGGAGGTCCCGTCACAGATACGCAGTATTTT
abundance: -; v_gene: TRBV27; d_gene: -; j_gene: TRBJ1-1; CDR3aa: CASSLGGTPSTEAFF; CDR3nt: TGTGCCAGCAGTTTAGGAGGGACCCCGAGCACTGAAGCTTTCTTT
abundance: -; v_gene: TRBV25-1; d_gene: -; j_gene: TRBJ1-1; CDR3aa: CASIGVTEAFF; CDR3nt: TGTGCCAGCATCGGGGTGACTGAAGCTTTCTTT
abundance: -; v_gene: TRBV10-1; d_gene: TRBD2; j_gene: TRBJ2-2; CDR3aa: CASSEHSGTLTGELFF; CDR3nt: TGCGCCAGCAGTGAGCATAGCGGGACTCTCACCGGGGAGCTGTTTTTT
abundance: -; v_gene: TRBV9; d_gene: -; j_gene: TRBJ1-2; CDR3aa: CASSPRGVSNTF; CDR3nt: TGTGCCAGCAGCCCCCGCGGGGTTAGTAACACCTTC
abundance: -; v_gene: TRBV15; d_gene: -; j_gene: TRBJ2-7; CDR3aa: CATSTSLRADYYF; CDR3nt: TGTGCCACCAGCACATCCCTCAGGGCGGATTACTACTTC
abundance: -; v_gene: TRBV19; d_gene: -; j_gene: TRBJ1-5; CDR3aa: CASSRGADYSNQPQHF; CDR3nt: TGTGCCAGTAGCCGTGGCGCCGACTATAGCAATCAGCCCCAGCATTTT
abundance: -; v_gene: TRBV6-5; d_gene: -; j_gene: TRBJ1-1; CDR3aa: CASSKPGTEAFF; CDR3nt: TGTGCCAGCAGCAAACCGGGCACTGAAGCTTTCTTT
abundance: -; v_gene: TRBV7-9; d_gene: -; j_gene: TRBJ2-5; CDR3aa: CASSSGTQYF; CDR3nt: TGTGCCAGCAGCTCGGGGACCCAGTACTTC
abundance: -; v_gene: TRBV5-1; d_gene: -; j_gene: TRBJ1-1; CDR3aa: CASSHGRANTEAFF; CDR3nt: TGCGCCAGCAGCCACGGACGGGCAAACACTGAAGCTTTCTTT
abundance: -; v_gene: TRBV28; d_gene: TRBD1; j_gene: TRBJ2-5; CDR3aa: CASSLGGTGLGETQYF; CDR3nt: TGTGCCAGCAGTTTAGGGGGGACAGGGTTGGGAGAGACCCAGTACTTC
abundance: -; v_gene: TRBV5-4; d_gene: -; j_gene: TRBJ2-2; CDR3aa: CASSFKGGTGELFF; CDR3nt: TGTGCCAGCAGCTTCAAAGGGGGAACCGGGGAGCTGTTTTTT
abundance: -; v_gene: TRBV9; d_gene: -; j_gene: TRBJ1-2; CDR3aa: CASSEGLGKRNYGYTF; CDR3nt: TGTGCCAGCAGCGAAGGTCTGGGCAAGAGAAACTATGGCTACACCTTC
abundance: -; v_gene: TRBV28; d_gene: -; j_gene: TRBJ1-5; CDR3aa: CASSLSGSQGTYQPQHF; CDR3nt: TGTGCCAGCAGTTTATCGGGATCGCAGGGGACGTATCAGCCCCAGCATTTT
abundance: many; v_gene: TRBV5-4; d_gene: TRBD1; j_gene: TRBJ1-3; CDR3aa: CASGRTGGNTIYF; CDR3nt: TGTGCCAGCGGCAGGACAGGTGGAAACACCATATATTTT
abundance: -; v_gene: TRBV7-2; d_gene: TRBD2; j_gene: TRBJ2-7; CDR3aa: CASSLGTSGKQSEQYF; CDR3nt: TGTGCCAGCAGCTTAGGGACTAGCGGGAAACAAAGCGAGCAGTACTTC
abundance: -; v_gene: TRBV11-2; d_gene: TRBD2; j_gene: TRBJ2-3; CDR3aa: CASSESSGGLMGTDTQYF; CDR3nt: TGTGCCAGCAGCGAAAGTTCGGGAGGGCTGATGGGCACAGATACGCAGTATTTT
abundance: -; v_gene: TRBV19; d_gene: -; j_gene: TRBJ2-7; CDR3aa: CASSIGLTPTGEQYF; CDR3nt: TGTGCCAGTAGTATAGGACTGACACCCACGGGCGAGCAGTACTTC